The 8 T cell receptor beta chains reported below all come from one sample, sequenced in a study of shared clonotypes between healthy human individuals. TCRdb's copy holds only in-frame clones and misses some; the assay was immunoSEQ multiplex PCR. The sample records about a million clones, more than 75% being singletons. The sample taken for sequencing was memory CD4+ T cells sorted from blood. Subset described: CD45RA-negative fraction. The receptors shown here come from a man aged 18 to 30 in good health.

The V gene is TRBV9, the J gene TRBJ2-1; 11 bases are shared with TRBD2. Looked up from germline, CDR1 is SGDLS and CDR2 is YYNGEE. The CDR3 runs to 15 residues. V was clipped by 3 bases and J by 7 bases; unmatched bases: 6. The CDR3 sequence: CASSGILAGVNEQFF. In nucleotides, the CDR3 is TGTGCCAGCAGCGGCATACTAGCGGGGGTGAATGAGCAGTTCTTC.

J is TRBJ1-5 and V is TRBV6-1; the D gene is possibly TRBD1 (5 bases). V was pared by 8 bases and J by 6 bases, with 20 bases between. The CDR3 length is 15 residues. Germline V lookup: CDR1 MNHNS, CDR2 SASEGT. The chain's CDR3 is CASSYVGGSGQPQHF. The DNA of the CDR3 is TGTGCCAGCTCCTACGTGGGGGGATCGGGTCAGCCCCAGCATTTT.

V gene TRBV5-1 combines with J gene TRBJ1-6; maybe TRBD1 (6 bases). This CDR3 spans 16 amino acids. The V end was cut by 3 bases, the J end by 5 bases, with 15 bases between. The germline gives CDR1 SGHRS, CDR2 YFSETQ. CDR3 nucleotides: TGCGCCAGCAGCTCGGACCGCGGACAGAATAATTCACCCCTCCACTTT. It translates to CASSSDRGQNNSPLHF.

This clone was observed a single time. The chain joins TRBV5-6 to TRBJ2-1; 7 bases align to TRBD2. Germline V gene sequence: CDR1 SGHDT, CDR2 YYEEEE. Unmatched junction bases numbered 11, after V lost 4 bases and J lost 10 bases. This CDR3 is 14 amino acids long. CDR3 DNA: TGTGCCAGCAGCCTAATTATGGGGGGGAACGAGCAGTTCTTC. Protein product: CASSLIMGGNEQFF.

The chain uses TRBV10-2 and TRBJ2-7, with D hard to call. The CDR3 covers 13 residues. V was pared by 8 bases and J by 9 bases, with 20 bases between. Per the germline V gene, CDR1 is WSHSY and CDR2 is SAAADI. For the CDR3, the DNA is TGCGCCAGCGGGTCTACGGCGGTAGGTGGGCAGTACTTC. It specifies CASGSTAVGGQYF.

The J gene is TRBJ2-5, the V gene TRBV25-1, with 10 bases lining up with TRBD1. CDR1 is MGHDK and CDR2 is SYGVNS in the germline V gene. After removal of 3 bases from V and 3 bases from J, the junction contained 4 bases not matched to a gene. The CDR3 sequence is 15 residues long. Written as DNA, the CDR3 is TGTGCCAGCAGTGATAGCGGGACAGGGGAAGAGACCCAGTACTTC. This codes for CASSDSGTGEETQYF.

The sample holds one count of this clone. The chain is built from TRBV5-4 and TRBJ1-2, with 8 nucleotides matching TRBD1. Germline values: CDR1 SGHNT, CDR2 YYREEE (reference sequence). V gave up 0 bases and J gave up 2 bases; unmatched junction bases: 6. The CDR3 contains 16 residues. The CDR3 DNA follows: TGTGCCAGCAGCTTGGGGCAGGGGGCAAAAAACTATGGCTACACCTTC. This gives the protein CASSLGQGAKNYGYTF.

The CDR3 reads CASSLVISGVETQYF. CDR3 in DNA: TGTGCCAGCAGCTTAGTGATCTCAGGGGTGGAGACCCAGTACTTC. V and J are TRBV11-2 and TRBJ2-5; weak D call: TRBD1 (6 bases). The V end was cut by 1 base, the J end by 5 bases, with 14 bases between. The CDR3 extends over 15 amino acids. Germline CDR1 SGHAT, CDR2 FQNNGV.